The 32 T cell receptor beta chains below all came from one sample that was sequenced in a study of blood T cell repertoires in COVID-19. The data were produced by immunoSEQ multiplex PCR, yet TCRdb's version contains in-frame clones alone and is incomplete. The sample consists of over 150,000 clones, roughly 80% of them appearing once. Sequenced sample: peripheral blood. These receptors originate from a man aged 55 to 70 with acute or convalescent COVID-19.

V and J are TRBV2 and TRBJ2-2; D is unresolved. Germline V gene data show CDR1 as SNHLY and CDR2 as FYNNEI. The V end was cut by 3 bases, the J end by 6 bases, with 2 bases between. The CDR3 is 11 amino acids. The CDR3 loop is CASSDSGELFF. CDR3 coding DNA: TGTGCCAGCAGTGACTCCGGGGAGCTGTTTTTT.

This chain connects TRBV30 to TRBJ1-2; 8 nucleotides line up with TRBD1. This CDR3 has 15 amino acids. Trimming at V came to 2 bases and at J to 3 bases, leaving 8 bases not matched to a gene. Germline V gene sequence: CDR1 GTSNPN, CDR2 SVGIG (reference sequence). CDR3 DNA sequence: TGTGCCTGGAGTCACATGACAGGGGACGACTATGGCTACACCTTC. It translates to CAWSHMTGDDYGYTF.

This chain links TRBV29-1 with TRBJ2-7; D is ambiguous. V was trimmed by 4 bases and J by 2 bases, leaving 6 bases between them. CDR1 and CDR2 from the germline V gene are SQVTM and ANQGSEA. There are 11 residues in the CDR3. The CDR3 loop reads CSVGSAYEQYF. The CDR3 nucleotides are TGCAGCGTTGGTTCGGCCTACGAGCAGTACTTC.

CDR3 in DNA: TGTGCCAGCAGCTTAGTCGGACAGGGTCGGTCACCCCTCCACTTT. This gives the protein CASSLVGQGRSPLHF. The V call is TRBV7-3, the J call TRBJ1-6; 8 bases match TRBD1. The CDR3 extends over 15 amino acids. CDR1 and CDR2 from the germline V gene are SGHTA and FQGTGA. With V trimmed by 2 bases and J by 10 bases, 7 bases remained unmatched.

This rearrangement joins TRBV6-2 or TRBV6-3 to TRBJ1-2, with no clear D. Germline CDR1 reads MNHEY; CDR2 reads SVGEGT. The CDR3 is made up of 13 amino acids. Deletions cut 3 bases from V and 4 bases from J, with 9 bases between. The CDR3 sequence is CASSYGGIYGYTF. The DNA of the CDR3 is TGTGCCAGCAGTTATGGAGGCATCTATGGCTACACCTTC.

The chain joins TRBV6-5 to TRBJ2-5, with 13 bases matching TRBD2. From germline, CDR1 is MNHEY and CDR2 SVGAGI. V trimming: 4 bases; J trimming: 1 base; junction bases outside the gene matches: 3. CDR3 length: 16 amino acids. The CDR3 region has the DNA TGTGCCAGCAGTTTGGGACTAGCGGGAAGCCAAGAGACCCAGTACTTC. This encodes CASSLGLAGSQETQYF.

The chain recombines TRBV5-5 with TRBJ1-2, with a weak D call TRBD1 (5 bases). Germline V CDR1 and CDR2: SGHKS, YYEKEE (reference sequence). The CDR3 runs 15 residues. V lost 3 bases to trimming and J lost 3 bases, with 15 bases between them. The CDR3 nucleotides read TGTGCCAGCAGCTCCGTGTCCGACAGCTACTATGGCTACACCTTC. Translating gives CASSSVSDSYYGYTF.

This rearrangement joins TRBV10-3 to TRBJ2-1; weak D call: TRBD2 (6 bases). This CDR3 region has 14 residues. The germline V gene has CDR1 ENHRY and CDR2 SYGVKD. V lost 3 bases to trimming and J lost 2 bases, with 8 bases between them. CDR3 amino acids: CAISDPGAYNEQFF. The CDR3 nucleotides read TGTGCCATCAGTGACCCGGGGGCCTACAATGAGCAGTTCTTC.

The CDR3 here is CASSSPGQKDTQYF. Written as DNA, the CDR3 is TGCGCCAGCAGCTCCCCGGGACAGAAAGATACGCAGTATTTT. V usage is TRBV5-1 and J usage is TRBJ2-3, with 7 bases that match TRBD1. CDR1 and CDR2 from the germline V gene are SGHRS and YFSETQ. The CDR3 spans 14 residues. V shed 3 bases, J shed 5 bases, and the junction held 6 bases outside the gene matches.

CDR3: CASSENPSSYNEQFF. The CDR3 DNA follows: TGCGCCAGCAGTGAGAATCCTAGCTCCTACAATGAGCAGTTCTTC. The chain recombines TRBV10-1 with TRBJ2-1; D not certain. Deletions cut 2 bases from V and 0 bases from J, with 8 bases between. The CDR3 covers 15 residues. Germline V CDR1 and CDR2: WNHNN, SYGVQD (reference sequence).

The chain joins TRBV25-1 to TRBJ1-4; possibly TRBD1 for D (6 bases). With 1 base removed from V and 5 bases from J, the gap between germline ends came to 11 bases. This CDR3 is 15 amino acids long. Germline loops: CDR1 MGHDK, CDR2 SYGVNS. The CDR3 region is CASSELQGPNEKLFF. The CDR3 DNA is TGTGCCAGCAGTGAATTACAGGGACCAAATGAAAAACTGTTTTTT.

The chain has TRBV7-9 and TRBJ1-2; 9 bases are a match to TRBD1. The CDR3 consists of 13 residues. V was pared by 5 bases and J by 5 bases, with 3 bases of the junction left unmatched. Germline V lookup: CDR1 SEHNR, CDR2 FQNEAQ (reference sequence). Here the CDR3 DNA reads TGTGCCAGCAGCCCCGGGACAGGGTATGGCTACACCTTC. Translating it yields CASSPGTGYGYTF.

The chain uses TRBV6-6 and TRBJ1-5; 10 nucleotides match TRBD1. This CDR3 comprises 15 residues. The germline V gene encodes CDR1 MNHNY and CDR2 SVGAGI (reference sequence). V trimming: 7 bases; J trimming: 3 bases; junction bases outside the gene matches: 6. The CDR3 protein is CASTGTGVANQPQHF. As DNA, the CDR3 is TGTGCCAGCACCGGGACAGGGGTGGCCAATCAGCCCCAGCATTTT.

This clone was counted between two and nine times. This chain connects TRBV24-1 to TRBJ2-3; the D gene is possibly TRBD1 (5 bases). The CDR3 runs 15 residues. V gave up 0 bases and J gave up 2 bases, with 8 bases separating them. Germline V gives CDR1 KGHDR, CDR2 SFDVKD. The CDR3 bases are TGTGCCACCAGTGATTTGCAGGGCCACACAGATACGCAGTATTTT. Translation gives CATSDLQGHTDTQYF.

The chain has TRBV7-3 and TRBJ2-7; 7 bases fit TRBD1. The CDR3 is 14 residues long. V lost 5 bases to trimming and J lost 1 base; unmatched junction nucleotides: 5. From germline, CDR1 is SGHTA and CDR2 FQGTGA. CDR3: CASSPGDRSYEQYF. The CDR3 DNA reads TGTGCCAGCAGCCCCGGGGACAGATCCTACGAGCAGTACTTC.

This CDR3 is CASSPKPQGSGNTEAFF. Written as DNA, the CDR3 is TGTGCCAGCAGCCCAAAGCCCCAGGGGAGTGGGAACACTGAAGCTTTCTTT. This chain uses TRBV7-8 with TRBJ1-1; TRBD1 might be the D (6 bases). V lost 5 bases and J lost 1, with 20 bases in between. The CDR3 runs to 17 residues. CDR1 SGHVS and CDR2 FQNEAQ come from the germline V gene.

Note on this clone: Other DNA sequences in the same sample also yield this CDR3. The chain joins TRBV5-1 to TRBJ1-1, with D perhaps TRBD1 (5 bases). The CDR3 sequence is 15 residues long. Germline lookup yields CDR1 SGHRS and CDR2 YFSETQ. Trimming left V 0 bases short and J 4 bases short, with 13 bases between. The CDR3 is CASSLASGGGTEAFF. The CDR3 region has the DNA TGCGCCAGCAGCTTGGCTTCTGGGGGAGGCACTGAAGCTTTCTTT.

V and J are TRBV7-2 and TRBJ2-7; 7 positions agree with TRBD1. After removal of 4 bases from V and 6 bases from J, the junction contained 12 bases not matched to a gene. CDR1 and CDR2 from the germline V gene are SGHTA and FQGNSA. The CDR3 length is 15 residues. This CDR3 reads CASSSRQGGGVEQYF. The DNA for the CDR3 is TGTGCCAGCAGCTCTCGACAGGGCGGTGGCGTCGAGCAGTACTTC.

V usage is TRBV27 and J usage is TRBJ2-2; 10 bases fit TRBD1. The CDR3 runs to 15 residues. Germline lookup yields CDR1 MNHEY and CDR2 SMNVEV (reference sequence). The V segment lost 4 bases and the J segment 5 bases; nucleotides outside the gene matches: 4. The CDR3 protein is CASSWGTGETGELFF. In DNA, the CDR3 is TGTGCCAGCAGTTGGGGGACAGGGGAGACCGGGGAGCTGTTTTTT.

Turning to this clone: This same CDR3 is encoded by further DNA sequences in the sample. J is TRBJ2-3 and V is TRBV18; 7 positions agree with TRBD1. Per germline, CDR1 KGHSH and CDR2 LQKENI. V shed 6 bases, J shed 1 base, and the junction held 4 bases outside the gene matches. The CDR3 is 14 amino acids. CDR3: CASSRGQRTDTQYF. The CDR3 DNA is TGTGCCAGCTCCCGGGGACAGCGCACAGATACGCAGTATTTT.

The V call is TRBV6-1, the J call TRBJ2-3, with D possibly being TRBD1 (5 bases). From germline, CDR1 is MNHNS and CDR2 SASEGT. V dropped 2 bases and J dropped 0 bases, with 12 bases sitting between them. CDR3 length equals 16 residues. The CDR3 loop is CASSELQGKSTDTQYF. CDR3 DNA sequence: TGTGCCAGCAGTGAACTTCAGGGAAAGAGCACAGATACGCAGTATTTT.

The chain employs TRBV9 and TRBJ2-1; 8 nucleotides align to TRBD2. The V and J ends lost 4 bases and 6 bases, in that order; junction bases with no gene match: 12. This CDR3 region has 16 residues. Germline assignment: CDR1 SGDLS and CDR2 YYNGEE. CDR3 residues: CASSPREGMGSNEQFF. The DNA for the CDR3 is TGTGCCAGCAGCCCCCGGGAGGGAATGGGATCCAATGAGCAGTTCTTC. The full variable domain, completed using reference TRBV9 and TRBJ2-1, is DSGVTQTPKHLITATGQRVTLRCSPRSGDLSVYWYQQSLDQGLQFLIQYYNGEERAKGNILERFSAQQFPDLHSELNLSSLELGDSALYFCASSPREGMGSNEQFFGPGTRLTVL.

This chain uses TRBV28 with TRBJ1-1; D perhaps matches TRBD1 (5 bases). From germline, CDR1 is MDHEN and CDR2 SYDVKM. This CDR3 has 16 residues. Between the trimmed V and J ends, which lost 1 base and 8 bases, there was a span of 20 bases. CDR3 in DNA: TGTGCCAGCAGTTTATTTAGGGAACGAACGGGGGGAGAAGCTTTCTTT. This codes for CASSLFRERTGGEAFF.

The chain has TRBV6-5 and TRBJ1-2; D not certain. Between the trimmed V and J ends, which lost 5 bases and 3 bases, there was a span of 16 bases. Germline-derived CDR1 and CDR2 are MNHEY and SVGAGI. The CDR3 is 15 residues long. The CDR3 bases are TGTGCCAGCAGTACGCCTCGGGTAACCCACTATGGCTACACCTTC. Translating gives CASSTPRVTHYGYTF.

This chain joins TRBV5-8 and TRBJ1-2, with D tentatively TRBD1 (5 bases). Germline CDR1 is SGHTS and CDR2 is YDEGEE. The CDR3 has 15 residues. Trimming cost V 3 bases and J 2 bases, with 14 bases left between them. This chain's CDR3 is CASSSGRNYNYGYTF. The DNA for the CDR3 is TGTGCCAGCAGCTCAGGGCGGAATTACAACTATGGCTACACCTTC.

The V gene is TRBV5-1, the J gene TRBJ2-7, with a tentative D call TRBD1 (6 bases). Looked up from germline, CDR1 is SGHRS and CDR2 is YFSETQ. The germline V and J ends were trimmed by 4 bases and 2 bases, with 16 bases remaining between them. CDR3 length: 15 residues. CDR3 coding DNA: TGCGCCAGCAGCCGGGCTGGGGGCACTACCTACGAGCAGTACTTC. Its translation is CASSRAGGTTYEQYF. Full variable domain (rest looked up from reference TRBV5-1 and TRBJ2-7): KAGVTQTPRYLIKTRGQQVTLSCSPISGHRSVSWYQQTPGQGLQFLFEYFSETQRNKGNFPGRFSGRQFSNSRSEMNVSTLELGDSALYLCASSRAGGTTYEQYFGPGTRLTVT.

The chain joins TRBV12-3 or TRBV12-4 to TRBJ2-5, with D unresolved. V lost 5 bases to trimming and J lost 4 bases, with 5 bases between them. The CDR3 totals 11 residues. The CDR3 loop is CASSARETQYF. CDR3 bases: TGTGCCAGCAGTGCGAGAGAGACCCAGTACTTC.

The rearrangement links TRBV6-5 to TRBJ2-7; TRBD1 matches at 7 bases. The germline gives CDR1 MNHEY, CDR2 SVGAGI. After removal of 7 bases from V and 5 bases from J, the junction contained 8 bases not matched to a gene. The CDR3 has 13 residues. The CDR3 here is CASKRNRGNEQYF. As DNA, the CDR3 is TGTGCCAGCAAACGGAACAGGGGAAACGAGCAGTACTTC.

This clone was counted between two and nine times. The J gene is TRBJ2-3, the V gene TRBV10-2, with TRBD2 identical over 8 bases. CDR1 is WSHSY, CDR2 SAAADI, per germline. The CDR3 consists of 15 residues. With V trimmed by 8 bases and J by 2 bases, 9 bases remained unmatched. The chain's CDR3 is CASSLRGGSTDTQYF. CDR3 coding DNA: TGCGCCAGCTCACTCCGGGGGGGCTCCACAGATACGCAGTATTTT.

The chain carries TRBV28 and TRBJ1-2; D not certain. The CDR3 is 11 residues long. The V end was cut by 4 bases, the J end by 3 bases, with 3 bases between. Germline V lookup: CDR1 MDHEN, CDR2 SYDVKM. The CDR3 sequence is CASSSDYGYTF. The CDR3 nucleotides are TGTGCCAGCAGTTCTGACTATGGCTACACCTTC.

The V and J genes are TRBV28 and TRBJ1-2, with no clear D. The CDR3 has 12 amino acids. CDR1 is MDHEN and CDR2 is SYDVKM in the germline V gene. V lost 6 bases and J 4 bases, leaving 9 bases between the germline ends. CDR3 in amino acids: CASRTRSYGYTF. The DNA for the CDR3 is TGTGCCAGCAGAACAAGGAGCTATGGCTACACCTTC.

Remarks on this clone: Other DNA sequences from this sample encode an identical CDR3 as well. This chain uses TRBV11-2 with TRBJ2-7; TRBD1 agrees at 8 bases. The ends lost 3 bases at V and 1 base at J; junction bases unmatched: 5. This CDR3 comprises 15 residues. Per the germline V gene, CDR1 is SGHAT and CDR2 is FQNNGV. Here the CDR3 reads CASSFGQGASYEQYF. The DNA of the CDR3 is TGTGCCAGCAGCTTTGGGCAGGGGGCGTCCTACGAGCAGTACTTC.